This TCR beta chain is from a study of molecular identifiers for immune sequencing clone quantification. About the study: Naive CD8 cell RNA, from roughly 20,000 or 100,000 cells, was split five ways in replicates, with four sequenced.

Methods described previously, with TCR primers listed, were used for bulk TCR libraries. TCRdb re-called the PCR reads with MiXCR, one entry per CDR3 protein. The table lists approximately 500,000 distinct CDR3 sequences, about 22% of them singletons. Points from the study as a whole: In CMV-specific effectors, clones above 20 copies held over 98% of molecules; naive, under 1%. Among 850,000 to 1,000,000 naive cells, spiked Jurkat TCR RNA from a single cell was reportedly detectable.

To note about this clonotype: Its antigen is as yet unknown.

Germline V gene data show CDR1 as MNHEY and CDR2 as SVGEGT. Trimming cost V 4 bases and J 3 bases, with 15 bases left between them. The CDR3 spans 15 residues. The source of this sequence is a human donor in good health. Some libraries in this study had Jurkat cell RNA spiked in. The rearrangement uses TRBV6-2 or TRBV6-3 and TRBJ2-5, with D tentatively TRBD1 (6 bases). Input material: naive CD8+ T cells from blood, with Jurkat cell RNA spiked in. The subset: FACS-sorted CD8+CD4-CCR7+CD45RA+ naive T cells. CDR3 coding DNA: TGTGCCAGCAGTTCCCTAGGACAGACGGAAGAGACCCAGTACTTC. It specifies CASSSLGQTEETQYF.